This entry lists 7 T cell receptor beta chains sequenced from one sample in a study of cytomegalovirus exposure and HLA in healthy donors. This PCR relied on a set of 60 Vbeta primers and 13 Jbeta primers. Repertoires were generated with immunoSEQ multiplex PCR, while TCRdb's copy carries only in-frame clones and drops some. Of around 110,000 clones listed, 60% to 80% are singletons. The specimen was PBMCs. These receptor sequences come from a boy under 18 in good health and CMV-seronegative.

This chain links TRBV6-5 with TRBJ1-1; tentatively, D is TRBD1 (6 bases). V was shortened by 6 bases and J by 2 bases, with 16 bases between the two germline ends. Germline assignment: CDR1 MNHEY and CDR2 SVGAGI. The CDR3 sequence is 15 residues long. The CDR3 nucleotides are TGTGCCAGCAGCCCCGACAGGACCCGAAACACTGAAGCTTTCTTT. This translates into CASSPDRTRNTEAFF.

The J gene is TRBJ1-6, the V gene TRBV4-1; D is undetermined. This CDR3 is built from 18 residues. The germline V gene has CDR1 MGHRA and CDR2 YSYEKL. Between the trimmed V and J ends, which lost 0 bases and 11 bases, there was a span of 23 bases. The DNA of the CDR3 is TGCGCCAGCAGCCAAGATGGACTGAGAGCAAGCTCCAATCCACCCCTCCACTTT. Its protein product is CASSQDGLRASSNPPLHF.

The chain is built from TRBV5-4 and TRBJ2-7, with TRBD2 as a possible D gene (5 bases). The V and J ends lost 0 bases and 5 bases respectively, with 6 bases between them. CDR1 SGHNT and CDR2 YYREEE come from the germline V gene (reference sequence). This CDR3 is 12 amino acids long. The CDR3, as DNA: TGTGCCAGCAGCTTGGCCGGGAACGAGCAGTACTTC. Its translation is CASSLAGNEQYF.

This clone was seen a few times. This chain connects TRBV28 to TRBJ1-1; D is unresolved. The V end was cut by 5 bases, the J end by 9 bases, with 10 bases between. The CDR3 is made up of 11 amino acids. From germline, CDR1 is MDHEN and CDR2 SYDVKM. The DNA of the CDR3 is TGTGCCAGCAGTCAGAAAGTCCAAGCTTTCTTT. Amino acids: CASSQKVQAFF.

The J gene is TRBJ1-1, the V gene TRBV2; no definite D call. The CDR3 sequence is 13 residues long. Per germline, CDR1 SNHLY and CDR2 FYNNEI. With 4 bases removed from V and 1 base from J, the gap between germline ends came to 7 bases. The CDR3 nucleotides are TGTGCCAGCAGTGTCTCTAAGAACACTGAAGCTTTCTTT. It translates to CASSVSKNTEAFF.

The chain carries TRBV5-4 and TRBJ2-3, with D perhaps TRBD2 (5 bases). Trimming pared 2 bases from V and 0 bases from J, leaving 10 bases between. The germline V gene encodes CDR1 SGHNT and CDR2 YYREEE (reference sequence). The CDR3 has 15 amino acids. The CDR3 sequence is CASSLQSGSTDTQYF. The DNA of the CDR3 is TGTGCCAGCAGCTTACAAAGCGGAAGCACAGATACGCAGTATTTT.

CDR3 sequence reads: CASSPLGVGGDTEAFF. DNA for the CDR3: TGTGCCAGCTCACCCCTTGGGGTCGGGGGAGACACTGAAGCTTTCTTT. The chain uses TRBV18 and TRBJ1-1, with D tentatively TRBD1 (5 bases). V was clipped by 3 bases and J by 3 bases, with 17 bases between them. CDR1 and CDR2 from the germline V gene are KGHSH and LQKENI. This CDR3 comprises 16 residues.